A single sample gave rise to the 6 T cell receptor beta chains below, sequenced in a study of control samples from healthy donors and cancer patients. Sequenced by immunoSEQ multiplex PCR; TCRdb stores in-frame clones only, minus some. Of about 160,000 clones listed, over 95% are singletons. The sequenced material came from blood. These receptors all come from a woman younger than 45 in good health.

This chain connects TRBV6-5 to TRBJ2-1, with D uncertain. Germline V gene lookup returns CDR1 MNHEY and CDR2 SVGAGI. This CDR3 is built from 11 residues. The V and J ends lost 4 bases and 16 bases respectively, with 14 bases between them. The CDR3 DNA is TGTGCCAGCAGTTCAAGCCTCCGGTATTTCTTC. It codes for CASSSSLRYFF.

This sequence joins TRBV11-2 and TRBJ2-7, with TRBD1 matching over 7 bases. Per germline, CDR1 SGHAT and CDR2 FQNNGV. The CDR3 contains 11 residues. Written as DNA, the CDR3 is TGTGCCAGCAGCGTCGGGACAGTCAACGAAGTC. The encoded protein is CASSVGTVNEV.

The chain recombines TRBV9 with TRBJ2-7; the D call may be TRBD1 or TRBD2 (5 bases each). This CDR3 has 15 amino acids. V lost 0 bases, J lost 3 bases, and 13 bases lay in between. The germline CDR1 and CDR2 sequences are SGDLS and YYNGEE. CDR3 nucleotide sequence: TGTGCCAGCAGCGTAGAACCGGGACCTAACTACGAGCAGTACTTC. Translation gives CASSVEPGPNYEQYF.

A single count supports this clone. The DNA for the CDR3 is TGTGCCAGCATCTCCTCGGTAGGCTATGGCTACACCTTC. It codes for CASISSVGYGYTF. This chain joins TRBV12-3 or TRBV12-4 and TRBJ1-2; no clear D gene. This CDR3 is built from 13 residues. The ends were cut back, 7 bases at V and 4 bases at J, with 13 bases in the middle.

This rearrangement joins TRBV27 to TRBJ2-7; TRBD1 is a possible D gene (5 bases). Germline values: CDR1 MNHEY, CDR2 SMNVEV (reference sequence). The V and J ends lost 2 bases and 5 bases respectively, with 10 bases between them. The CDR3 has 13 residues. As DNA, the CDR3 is TGTGCCAGCAGTTTAACCCTCAGGGACGAGCAGTACTTC. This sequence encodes CASSLTLRDEQYF.

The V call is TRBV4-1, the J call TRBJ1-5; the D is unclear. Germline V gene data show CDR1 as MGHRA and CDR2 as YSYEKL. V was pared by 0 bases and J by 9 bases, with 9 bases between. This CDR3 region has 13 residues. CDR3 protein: CASSQEIHLPQHF. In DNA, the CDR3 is TGCGCCAGCAGCCAAGAAATTCATTTGCCCCAGCATTTT.